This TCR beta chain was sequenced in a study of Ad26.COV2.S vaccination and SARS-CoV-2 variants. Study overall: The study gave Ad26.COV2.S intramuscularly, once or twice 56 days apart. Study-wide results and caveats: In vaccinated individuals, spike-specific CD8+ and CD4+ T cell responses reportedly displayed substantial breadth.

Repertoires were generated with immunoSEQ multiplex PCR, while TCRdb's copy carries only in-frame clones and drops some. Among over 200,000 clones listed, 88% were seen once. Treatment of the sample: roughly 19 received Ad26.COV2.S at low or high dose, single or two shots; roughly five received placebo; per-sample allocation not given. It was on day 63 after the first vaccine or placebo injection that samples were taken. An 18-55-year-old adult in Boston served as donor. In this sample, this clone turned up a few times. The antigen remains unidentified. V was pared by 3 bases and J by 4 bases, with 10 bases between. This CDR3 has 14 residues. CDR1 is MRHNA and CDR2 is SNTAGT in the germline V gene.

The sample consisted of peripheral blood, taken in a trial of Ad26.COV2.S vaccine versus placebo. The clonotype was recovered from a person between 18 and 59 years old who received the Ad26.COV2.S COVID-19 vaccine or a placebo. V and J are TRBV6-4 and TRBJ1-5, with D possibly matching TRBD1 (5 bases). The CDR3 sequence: CASSEGVGNQPQHF. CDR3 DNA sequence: TGTGCCAGCAGTGAAGGGGTAGGGAATCAGCCCCAGCATTTT.